A single sample is the source of the 12 T cell receptor beta chains below, sequenced in a study of graft-versus-host responses after intestinal transplantation. TCRdb keeps only in-frame clones here, not all; method: immunoSEQ multiplex PCR. The sample includes around 26,000 clones, roughly four fifths of them seen just once. No antigens are known for them. Material: unstimulated CD8+ T cells sorted from spleen or lymph node cells, obtained before transplant. All receptors come from a human donor who was the organ donor for an intestinal transplant.

The genes are TRBV18 and TRBJ2-2; 8 nucleotides align to TRBD1. This CDR3 has 17 amino acids. With 0 bases clipped from V and 1 base from J, the junction kept 4 bases outside the gene matches. Germline V CDR1 and CDR2: KGHSH, LQKENI. The CDR3 is CASSPPDRDMNTGELFF. The CDR3 region has the DNA TGTGCCAGCTCACCACCGGACAGGGATATGAACACCGGGGAGCTGTTTTTT.

The chain carries TRBV7-6 and TRBJ2-1; possible D gene TRBD2, 6 bases. Germline V gives CDR1 SGHVS, CDR2 FNYEAQ. The CDR3 has 16 residues. The germline V and J ends were trimmed by 5 bases and 4 bases, with 18 bases remaining between them. The CDR3 nucleotides are TGTGCCAGCAGCCCCAGGGTGGGGGGACTGTACAATGAGCAGTTCTTC. Translation: CASSPRVGGLYNEQFF.

The chain employs TRBV23-1 and TRBJ2-2, with 7 bases matching TRBD1. TRBV23-1 is designated an ORF whose function remains uncertain. The CDR3 consists of 19 residues. J was trimmed by 0 bases and V by 2 bases; bases with no gene match: 12. The CDR3 region has the DNA TGCGCCAGCAGTCAAACGGACGGGTACCAGGGGGCGAACACCGGGGAGCTGTTTTTT. Its translation: CASSQTDGYQGANTGELFF.

The chain couples TRBV6-1 to TRBJ2-7, with a possible D match to TRBD1 (8 bases). Between the trimmed V and J ends, which lost 3 bases and 4 bases, there was a span of 16 bases. There are 15 residues in the CDR3. From germline, CDR1 is MNHNS and CDR2 SASEGT. CDR3 in DNA: TGTGCCAGCAGTGAGTCGACAGGGGAGGGGTACGAGCAGTACTTC. It encodes CASSESTGEGYEQYF.

This chain connects TRBV23-1 to TRBJ2-5; TRBD1 matches 8 bases. TRBV23-1 is given ORF status, its function remaining uncertain. The CDR3 covers 16 residues. Trimming took 0 bases from V and 5 from J; bases not matched to a gene: 8. CDR3 in amino acids: CASSQSETGVEETQYF. DNA of the CDR3: TGCGCCAGCAGTCAATCTGAGACAGGGGTTGAGGAGACCCAGTACTTC.

The chain combines TRBV5-1 with TRBJ2-2, with 7 bases that match TRBD2. Germline CDR1 and CDR2: SGHRS and YFSETQ. The CDR3 consists of 14 residues. With 4 bases clipped from V and 0 bases from J, the junction kept 0 bases outside the gene matches. The CDR3 DNA follows: TGCGCCAGCAGCAGCGGGGCGAACACCGGGGAGCTGTTTTTT. It encodes CASSSGANTGELFF.

This rearrangement joins TRBV5-1 to TRBJ2-7; possibly TRBD1 for D (6 bases). There are 12 residues in the CDR3. With 6 bases removed from V and 4 bases from J, the gap between germline ends came to 11 bases. CDR1 SGHRS and CDR2 YFSETQ come from the germline V gene. The CDR3 is CASKSQGYEQYF. Here the CDR3 DNA reads TGCGCCAGCAAGTCGCAGGGGTACGAGCAGTACTTC. Variable domain in full (rest from reference TRBV5-1 and TRBJ2-7): KAGVTQTPRYLIKTRGQQVTLSCSPISGHRSVSWYQQTPGQGLQFLFEYFSETQRNKGNFPGRFSGRQFSNSRSEMNVSTLELGDSALYLCASKSQGYEQYFGPGTRLTVT.

This clone was picked up one time. This chain joins TRBV4-1 and TRBJ2-5; D might be TRBD2 (6 bases). Germline lookup yields CDR1 MGHRA and CDR2 YSYEKL. This CDR3 region has 16 residues. V gave up 1 base and J gave up 1 base, with 13 bases separating them. DNA of the CDR3: TGCGCCAGCAGCCAAGTCTTGACTAGTCCCCAAGAGACCCAGTACTTC. It is translated as CASSQVLTSPQETQYF.

The chain is built from TRBV21-1 and TRBJ1-2; TRBD1, the table's D call, lacks a check against the DNA. TRBV21-1 represents a pseudogene. The CDR3 has 15 residues. Here the CDR3 reads CASSKGRTGDYGYTF. DNA for the CDR3: TGTGCCAGCAGCAAAGGCAGGACAGGAGACTATGGCTACACCTTC.

The chain carries TRBV7-9 and TRBJ2-1, with 12 bases lining up with TRBD2. CDR3 length: 15 residues. The trim removed 4 bases at V and 6 bases at J, leaving 4 bases unmatched. Germline V lookup: CDR1 SEHNR, CDR2 FQNEAQ (reference sequence). The CDR3 nucleotides are TGTGCCAGCAGCTCGACTAGCGGGAGTTTCAATGAGCAGTTCTTC. Amino acid sequence: CASSSTSGSFNEQFF.

This clone was seen just once. The chain carries TRBV6-1 and TRBJ1-5; D gene uncertain. Trimming pared 7 bases from V and 0 bases from J, leaving 13 bases between. CDR1 is MNHNS and CDR2 is SASEGT in the germline V gene. This CDR3 comprises 15 residues. This CDR3 reads CASNQGRYSNQPQHF. CDR3 sequence (DNA): TGTGCCAGCAACCAAGGGAGATATAGCAATCAGCCCCAGCATTTT.

The rearrangement links TRBV30 to TRBJ1-2; D may be TRBD1 (5 bases). V dropped 4 bases and J dropped 5 bases, with 14 bases sitting between them. CDR3 length: 13 amino acids. CDR1 and CDR2 from the germline V gene are GTSNPN and SVGIG (reference sequence). The CDR3 DNA follows: TGTGCCTGGATCTCCAGGGTCGCTTATGGCTACACCTTC. The encoded protein is CAWISRVAYGYTF.